This T cell receptor (beta chain) comes out of a study of blood T cell repertoires in COVID-19. Study overall: The origin of the acute and convalescent COVID-19 samples was the United States, Italy and Spain. In each case, the material was cDNA or gDNA derived from T cells, B-cell-depleted T cells, or PBMCs.

The CDR3 covers 15 residues. In germline, CDR1 is MNHEY, CDR2 SMNVEV (reference sequence). J was trimmed by 9 bases and V by 2 bases; bases with no gene match: 7. Profiling relied on immunoSEQ multiplex PCR, and the TCRdb table lists in-frame clones only, not all of them. The sample includes 250,000 to 350,000 clones, 85% to 90% of them seen just once. V and J are TRBV27 and TRBJ2-1, with 10 bases lining up with TRBD2. The origin of this receptor is a woman in her late teens or twenties with acute COVID-19. The sample was PBMCs or T cells enriched from blood (not recorded which). This chain's CDR3 is CASSLAGTSVSEQFF. The CDR3, as DNA: TGTGCCAGCAGTTTAGCCGGGACTAGCGTATCTGAGCAGTTCTTC.